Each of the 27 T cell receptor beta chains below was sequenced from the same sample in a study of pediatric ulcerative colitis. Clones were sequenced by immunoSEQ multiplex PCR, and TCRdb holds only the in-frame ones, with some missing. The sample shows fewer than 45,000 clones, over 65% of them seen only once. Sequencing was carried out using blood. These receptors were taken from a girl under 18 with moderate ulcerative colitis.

The CDR3 nucleotides read TGTGCCAGCAGCGGAAAGGGGACTAGGAGCACAGATACGCAGTATTTT. This encodes CASSGKGTRSTDTQYF. This sequence joins TRBV7-9 and TRBJ2-3; 8 bases agree with TRBD2. Germline V gene lookup returns CDR1 SEHNR and CDR2 FQNEAQ (reference sequence). CDR3 length equals 16 residues. V lost 5 bases to trimming and J lost 0 bases; unmatched junction nucleotides: 7.

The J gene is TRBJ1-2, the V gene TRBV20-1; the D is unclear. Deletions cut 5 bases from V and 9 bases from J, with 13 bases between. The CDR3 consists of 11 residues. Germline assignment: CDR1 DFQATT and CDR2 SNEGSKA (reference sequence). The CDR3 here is CSAPLEARYTF. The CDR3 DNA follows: TGCAGTGCTCCTTTGGAGGCCCGCTACACCTTC.

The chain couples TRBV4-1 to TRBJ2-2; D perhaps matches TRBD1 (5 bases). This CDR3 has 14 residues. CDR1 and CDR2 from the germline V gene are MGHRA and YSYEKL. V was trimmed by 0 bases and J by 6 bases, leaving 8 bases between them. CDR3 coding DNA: TGCGCCAGCAGCCAAGATGTGGGGCCCGGGGAGCTGTTTTTT. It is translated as CASSQDVGPGELFF.

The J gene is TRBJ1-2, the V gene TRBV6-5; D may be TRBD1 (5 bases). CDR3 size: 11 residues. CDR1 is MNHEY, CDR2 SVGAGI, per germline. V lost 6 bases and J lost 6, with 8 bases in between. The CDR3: CASRGGDGYTF. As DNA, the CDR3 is TGTGCCAGCAGGGGAGGGGATGGCTACACCTTC.

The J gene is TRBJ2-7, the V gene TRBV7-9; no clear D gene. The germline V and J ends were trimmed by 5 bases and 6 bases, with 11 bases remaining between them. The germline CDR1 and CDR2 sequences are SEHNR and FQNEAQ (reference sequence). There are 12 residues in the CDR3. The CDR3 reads CASSPSRREQYF. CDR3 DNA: TGTGCCAGCAGCCCTTCACGGCGCGAGCAGTACTTC.

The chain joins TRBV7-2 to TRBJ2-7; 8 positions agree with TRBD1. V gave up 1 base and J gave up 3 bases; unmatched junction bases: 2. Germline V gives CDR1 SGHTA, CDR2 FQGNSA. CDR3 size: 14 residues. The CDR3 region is CASSLGQGNYEQYF. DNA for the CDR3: TGTGCCAGCAGCTTAGGACAGGGGAACTACGAGCAGTACTTC.

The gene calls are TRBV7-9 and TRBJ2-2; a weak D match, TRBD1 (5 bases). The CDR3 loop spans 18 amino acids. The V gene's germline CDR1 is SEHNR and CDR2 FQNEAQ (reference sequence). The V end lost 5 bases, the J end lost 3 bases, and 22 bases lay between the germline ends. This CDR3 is CASSQGDAPNRYTGELFF. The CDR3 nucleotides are TGTGCCAGCAGCCAAGGTGACGCCCCAAACAGGTACACCGGGGAGCTGTTTTTT.

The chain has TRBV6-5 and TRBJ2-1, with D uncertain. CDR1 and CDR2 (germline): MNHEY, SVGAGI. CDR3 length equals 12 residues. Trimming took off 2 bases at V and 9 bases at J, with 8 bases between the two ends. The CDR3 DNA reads TGTGCCAGCAGTTACCGCTTCGGTGAGCAGTTCTTC. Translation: CASSYRFGEQFF.

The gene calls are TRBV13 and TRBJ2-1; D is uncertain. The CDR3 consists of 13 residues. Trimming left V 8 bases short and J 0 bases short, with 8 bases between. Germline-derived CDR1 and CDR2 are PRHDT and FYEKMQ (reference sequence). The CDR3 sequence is CASGQSSYNEQFF. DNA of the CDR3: TGTGCCAGCGGGCAGAGCTCCTACAATGAGCAGTTCTTC.

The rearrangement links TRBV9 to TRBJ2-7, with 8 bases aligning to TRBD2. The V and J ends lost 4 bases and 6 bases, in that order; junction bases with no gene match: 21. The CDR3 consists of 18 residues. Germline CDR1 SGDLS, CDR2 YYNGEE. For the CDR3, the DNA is TGTGCCAGCAGCCCACGTCCCGGGACTAGTATGGGGCCCTCCGAGCAGTACTTC. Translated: CASSPRPGTSMGPSEQYF.

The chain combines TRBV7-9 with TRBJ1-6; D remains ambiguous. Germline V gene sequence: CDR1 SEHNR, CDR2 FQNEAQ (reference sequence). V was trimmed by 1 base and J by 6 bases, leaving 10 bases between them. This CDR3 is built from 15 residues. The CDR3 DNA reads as TGTGCCAGCAGCTTAGTAACTAGCCCTAATTCACCCCTCCACTTT. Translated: CASSLVTSPNSPLHF. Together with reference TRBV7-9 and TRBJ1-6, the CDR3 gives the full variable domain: DTGVSQNPRHKITKRGQNVTFRCDPISEHNRLYWYRQTLGQGPEFLTYFQNEAQLEKSRLLSDRFSAERPKGSFSTLEIQRTEQGDSAMYLCASSLVTSPNSPLHFGNGTRLTVT.

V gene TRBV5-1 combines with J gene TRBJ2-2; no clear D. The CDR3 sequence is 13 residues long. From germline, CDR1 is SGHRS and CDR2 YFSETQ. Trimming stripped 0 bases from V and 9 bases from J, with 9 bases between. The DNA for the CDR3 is TGCGCCAGCAGCTTGGGGACCAGGCGGGAGCTGTTTTTT. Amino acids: CASSLGTRRELFF.

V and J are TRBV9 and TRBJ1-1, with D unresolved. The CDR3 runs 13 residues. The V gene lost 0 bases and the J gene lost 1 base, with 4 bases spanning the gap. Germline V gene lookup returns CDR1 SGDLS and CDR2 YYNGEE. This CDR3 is CASSVGTNTEAFF. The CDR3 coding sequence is TGTGCCAGCAGCGTAGGCACGAACACTGAAGCTTTCTTT.

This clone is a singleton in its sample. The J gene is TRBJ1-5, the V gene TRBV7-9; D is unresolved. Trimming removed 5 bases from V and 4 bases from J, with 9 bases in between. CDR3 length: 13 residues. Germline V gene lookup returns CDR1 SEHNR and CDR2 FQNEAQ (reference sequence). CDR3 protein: CASSPNTNQPQHF. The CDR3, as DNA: TGTGCCAGCAGCCCTAATACTAATCAGCCCCAGCATTTT. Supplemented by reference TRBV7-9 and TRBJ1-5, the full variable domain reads DTGVSQNPRHKITKRGQNVTFRCDPISEHNRLYWYRQTLGQGPEFLTYFQNEAQLEKSRLLSDRFSAERPKGSFSTLEIQRTEQGDSAMYLCASSPNTNQPQHFGDGTRLSIL.

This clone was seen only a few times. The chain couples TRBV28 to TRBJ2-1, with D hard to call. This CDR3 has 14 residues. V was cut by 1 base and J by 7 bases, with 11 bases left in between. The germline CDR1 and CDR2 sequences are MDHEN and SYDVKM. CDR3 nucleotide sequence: TGTGCCAGCAGTTTATCCAAGATTAGAAATGAGCAGTTCTTC. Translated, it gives CASSLSKIRNEQFF.

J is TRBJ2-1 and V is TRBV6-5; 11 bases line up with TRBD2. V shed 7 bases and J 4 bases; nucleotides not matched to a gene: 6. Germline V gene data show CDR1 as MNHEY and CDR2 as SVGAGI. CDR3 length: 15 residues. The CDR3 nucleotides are TGTGCCAGCATTAACCTAGCGGGGGGATACAATGAGCAGTTCTTC. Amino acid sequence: CASINLAGGYNEQFF.

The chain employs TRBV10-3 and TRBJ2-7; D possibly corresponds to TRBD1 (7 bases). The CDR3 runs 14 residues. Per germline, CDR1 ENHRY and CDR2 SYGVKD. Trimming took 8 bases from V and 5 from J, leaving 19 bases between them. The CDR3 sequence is CAIGGQGGQHEQYF. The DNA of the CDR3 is TGTGCCATCGGGGGTCAGGGGGGCCAACACGAGCAGTACTTC.

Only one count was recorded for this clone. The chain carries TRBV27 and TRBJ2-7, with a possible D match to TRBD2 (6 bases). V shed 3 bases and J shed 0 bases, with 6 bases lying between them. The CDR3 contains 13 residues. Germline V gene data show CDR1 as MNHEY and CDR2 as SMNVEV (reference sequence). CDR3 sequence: CASSLGLSYEQYF. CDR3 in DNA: TGTGCCAGCAGTTTGGGACTCTCCTACGAGCAGTACTTC.

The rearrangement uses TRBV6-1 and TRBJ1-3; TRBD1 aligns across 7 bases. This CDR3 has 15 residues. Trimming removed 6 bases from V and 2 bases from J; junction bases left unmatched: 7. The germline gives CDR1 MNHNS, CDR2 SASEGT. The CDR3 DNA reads TGTGCCAGCAGCCGCGACAGGGAGCCTGGAAACACCATATATTTT. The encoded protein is CASSRDREPGNTIYF.

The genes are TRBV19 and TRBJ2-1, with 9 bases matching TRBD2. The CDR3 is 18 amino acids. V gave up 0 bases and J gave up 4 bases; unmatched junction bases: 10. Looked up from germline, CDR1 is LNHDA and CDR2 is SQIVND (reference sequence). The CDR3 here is CASSIDPPRGGVYNEQFF. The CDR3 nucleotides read TGTGCCAGTAGTATAGACCCCCCCCGCGGGGGGGTGTACAATGAGCAGTTCTTC.

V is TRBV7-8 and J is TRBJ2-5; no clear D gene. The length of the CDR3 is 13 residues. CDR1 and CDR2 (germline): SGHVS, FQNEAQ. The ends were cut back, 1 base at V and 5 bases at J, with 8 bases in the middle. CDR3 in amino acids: CASSLEGSETQYF. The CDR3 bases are TGTGCCAGCAGCTTAGAGGGCTCTGAGACCCAGTACTTC.

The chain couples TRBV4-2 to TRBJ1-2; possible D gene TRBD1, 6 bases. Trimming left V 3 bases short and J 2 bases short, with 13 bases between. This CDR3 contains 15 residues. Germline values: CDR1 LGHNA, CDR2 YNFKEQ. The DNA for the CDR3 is TGTGCCAGCAGCCAGGGGGGGCAGGGGAACTATGGCTACACCTTC. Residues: CASSQGGQGNYGYTF.

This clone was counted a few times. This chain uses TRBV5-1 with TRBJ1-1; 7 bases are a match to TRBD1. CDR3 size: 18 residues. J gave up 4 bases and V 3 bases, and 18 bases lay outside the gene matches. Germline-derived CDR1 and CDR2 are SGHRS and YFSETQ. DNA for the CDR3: TGCGCCAGCAGCTCGGCCGGACAGGACATTAAGTGGGGCACTGAAGCTTTCTTT. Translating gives CASSSAGQDIKWGTEAFF.

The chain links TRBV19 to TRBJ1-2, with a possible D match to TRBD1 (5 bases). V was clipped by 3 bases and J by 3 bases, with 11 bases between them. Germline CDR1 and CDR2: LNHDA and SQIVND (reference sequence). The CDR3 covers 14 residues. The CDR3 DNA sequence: TGTGCCAGTAGTATCCAGGGCAGGGACTATGGCTACACCTTC. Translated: CASSIQGRDYGYTF.

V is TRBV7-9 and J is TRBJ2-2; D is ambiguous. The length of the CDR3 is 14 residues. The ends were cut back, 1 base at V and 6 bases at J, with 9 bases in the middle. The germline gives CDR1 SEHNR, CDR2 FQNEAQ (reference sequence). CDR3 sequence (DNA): TGTGCCAGCAGCTTAGACGTGGGGTCCGGGGAGCTGTTTTTT. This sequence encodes CASSLDVGSGELFF.

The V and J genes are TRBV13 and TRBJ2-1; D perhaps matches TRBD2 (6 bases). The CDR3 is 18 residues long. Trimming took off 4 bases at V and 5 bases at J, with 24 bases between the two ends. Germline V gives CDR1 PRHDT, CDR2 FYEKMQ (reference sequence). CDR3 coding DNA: TGTGCCAGCAGCTCCGCTGACTTGACAGCGGGCCCGAACAATGAGCAGTTCTTC. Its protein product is CASSSADLTAGPNNEQFF.

The CDR3: CASSLFVNTIYF. The CDR3 nucleotides are TGTGCCAGCAGCTTATTCGTGAACACCATATATTTT. The genes are TRBV7-9 and TRBJ1-3; no firm D call. CDR1 is SEHNR, CDR2 FQNEAQ, per germline (reference sequence). The CDR3 has 12 amino acids. The ends were cut back, 2 bases at V and 7 bases at J, with 6 bases in the middle.